This entry lists 28 T cell receptor beta chains sequenced from one sample in a study of type 1 regulatory T cells. Their recognized antigens are unknown. A single record per CDR3 protein comes from TCRdb applying MiXCR to the reads. The data hold roughly 21,000 distinct CDR3 sequences, with about 45% observed a single time. Input material: cultured T cells, either the whole culture or a sorted T cell fraction (not recorded which). These receptors all come from a human donor in good health.

The J gene is TRBJ2-2, the V gene TRBV2, with a weak D call TRBD1 (6 bases). The CDR3 sequence is 14 residues long. V was shortened by 7 bases and J by 0 bases, with 9 bases between the two germline ends. The germline V gene has CDR1 SNHLY and CDR2 FYNNEI. The DNA of the CDR3 is TGTGCCAGCATCGGGACATCGAACACCGGGGAGCTGTTTTTT. Its translation is CASIGTSNTGELFF.

By proportion, this clonotype is medium-sized (0.01 to 0.1%). CDR3 coding DNA: TGTGCCAGCAGCTTATATCCCCGCCCGGCTAACTACGAGCAGTACTTC. This translates into CASSLYPRPANYEQYF. This rearrangement joins TRBV7-2 to TRBJ2-7, with D unresolved. V lost 2 bases and J lost 3, with 17 bases in between. The germline V gene encodes CDR1 SGHTA and CDR2 FQGNSA. This CDR3 is built from 16 residues.

There are many counts of this clonotype. This chain links TRBV20-1 with TRBJ2-5; 11 bases align to TRBD2. This CDR3 comprises 16 residues. Germline lookup yields CDR1 DFQATT and CDR2 SNEGSKA (reference sequence). V was clipped by 6 bases and J by 0 bases; unmatched bases: 9. Here the CDR3 DNA reads TGCAGTGCCCACCGTATGACTAGCGGGGACCAAGAGACCCAGTACTTC. Translation: CSAHRMTSGDQETQYF.

Points on this clonotype: One base away lies a much larger clone, so this may be a sequencing read error. The chain couples TRBV5-1 to TRBJ2-7; 8 nucleotides line up with TRBD2. Germline V CDR1 and CDR2: SGHRS, YFSETQ. The CDR3 consists of 15 residues. This CDR3 reads CASSPGVAGSHEQNF. The CDR3 DNA reads as TGCGCCAGCAGCCCCGGGGTAGCGGGGTCTCACGAGCAGAACTTC. The variable domain in full, completed from reference TRBV5-1 and TRBJ2-7, reads KAGVTQTPRYLIKTRGQQVTLSCSPISGHRSVSWYQQTPGQGLQFLFEYFSETQRNKGNFPGRFSGRQFSNSRSEMNVSTLELGDSALYLCASSPGVAGSHEQNFGPGTRLTVT.

This clonotype was seen more than once but under ten times. The V call is TRBV2, the J call TRBJ2-3, with a possible D match to TRBD1 (5 bases). This CDR3 has 15 residues. Germline V gene sequence: CDR1 SNHLY, CDR2 FYNNEI. V was clipped by 7 bases and J by 0 bases, with 14 bases between them. For the CDR3, the DNA is TGTGCCAGCACCTACATGGACAAAAGCACAGATACGCAGTATTTT. Amino acid sequence: CASTYMDKSTDTQYF.

A few counts support this clonotype. This chain joins TRBV7-6 and TRBJ2-7, with D perhaps matching TRBD1 or TRBD2 (6 bases each). Germline CDR1 is SGHVS and CDR2 is FNYEAQ. CDR3 length: 17 amino acids. V lost 1 base and J lost 0, with 16 bases in between. The CDR3 is CASSLGGTLDRSYEQYF. Written as DNA, the CDR3 is TGTGCCAGCAGCTTAGGCGGGACACTAGACCGCTCCTACGAGCAGTACTTC.

This clonotype came up a few times. Written as DNA, the CDR3 is TGTGCCAGCAGCGTAGTGGGGACAGGGGCGTATGGCTACACCTTC. This encodes CASSVVGTGAYGYTF. This chain uses TRBV9 with TRBJ1-2, with TRBD1 identical over 10 bases. Germline V gene sequence: CDR1 SGDLS, CDR2 YYNGEE. The V and J ends lost 0 bases and 5 bases, in that order; junction bases with no gene match: 4. This CDR3 has 15 residues.

This chain uses TRBV7-3 with TRBJ1-1; no clear D gene. This CDR3 is 13 amino acids long. The germline gives CDR1 SGHTA, CDR2 FQGTGA. Trimming took 1 base from V and 5 from J, leaving 8 bases between them. The CDR3 reads CASSLRGLTEAFF. CDR3 in DNA: TGTGCCAGCAGCTTAAGAGGGCTGACTGAAGCTTTCTTT. The full variable domain, completed using reference TRBV7-3 and TRBJ1-1, is GAGVSQTPSNKVTEKGKYVELRCDPISGHTALYWYRQSLGQGPEFLIYFQGTGAADDSGLPNDRFFAVRPEGSVSTLKIQRTERGDSAVYLCASSLRGLTEAFFGQGTRLTVV.

A note on this clonotype: One junction end disagrees with the germline gene, perhaps due to a read error. The chain joins TRBV10-3 to TRBJ2-2, with a tentative D call TRBD1 (7 bases). Germline V gene lookup returns CDR1 ENHRY and CDR2 SYGVKD. The CDR3 spans 12 residues. CDR3 sequence: CAATGDTGGLFF. The DNA for the CDR3 is TGTGCCGCCACAGGGGATACCGGGGGGCTGTTTTTT.

Only a few counts were recorded for this clonotype. V gene TRBV29-1 combines with J gene TRBJ2-7; 7 bases fit TRBD1. Germline V gene sequence: CDR1 SQVTM, CDR2 ANQGSEA. CDR3 length equals 13 residues. With 6 bases clipped from V and 3 bases from J, the junction kept 8 bases outside the gene matches. The CDR3 DNA sequence: TGCAGCGTGGGGTGGACAGGAGGCTACGAGCAGTACTTC. Its protein product is CSVGWTGGYEQYF.

This clonotype was counted a single time. The chain uses TRBV28 and TRBJ1-2; no firm D call. Trimming took 6 bases from V and 4 from J, leaving 12 bases between them. Germline values: CDR1 MDHEN, CDR2 SYDVKM. CDR3 length: 13 amino acids. CDR3 sequence: CASREQQIYGYTF. CDR3 bases: TGTGCCAGCAGGGAACAGCAGATCTATGGCTACACCTTC.

CDR3 sequence: CASSVTGFQPQHF. The CDR3 DNA sequence: TGTGCCAGCAGCGTCACAGGGTTCCAGCCCCAGCATTTT. The chain couples TRBV2 to TRBJ1-5, with a possible D match to TRBD1 (6 bases). This CDR3 spans 13 amino acids. The germline V gene has CDR1 SNHLY and CDR2 FYNNEI. V lost 6 bases and J 7 bases, leaving 13 bases between the germline ends.

The chain joins TRBV7-2 to TRBJ2-5; TRBD2 agrees at 8 bases. Germline assignment: CDR1 SGHTA and CDR2 FQGNSA. The CDR3 sequence is 16 residues long. After removal of 5 bases from V and 4 bases from J, the junction contained 12 bases not matched to a gene. CDR3 coding DNA: TGTGCCAGCAGCATGGGTGGTTTGCTAGCGGGAGAGACCCAGTACTTC. Its translation is CASSMGGLLAGETQYF.

The gene calls are TRBV27 and TRBJ2-1, with D perhaps TRBD1 or TRBD2 (7 bases each). This CDR3 comprises 15 residues. With 4 bases removed from V and 6 bases from J, the gap between germline ends came to 16 bases. Per germline, CDR1 MNHEY and CDR2 SMNVEV (reference sequence). CDR3 amino acids: CASSSWQGGVNEQFF. The CDR3 DNA follows: TGTGCCAGCAGTTCCTGGCAGGGGGGGGTCAATGAGCAGTTCTTC.

J is TRBJ1-2 and V is TRBV5-1, with 9 bases matching TRBD1. The CDR3 length is 17 residues. CDR1 is SGHRS, CDR2 YFSETQ, per germline. The V segment lost 4 bases and the J segment 2 bases; nucleotides outside the gene matches: 12. The CDR3 reads CASSQDIPGQGNYGYTF. In nucleotides, the CDR3 is TGCGCCAGCAGCCAGGATATTCCGGGACAGGGCAACTATGGCTACACCTTC. The full variable domain, completed using reference TRBV5-1 and TRBJ1-2, is KAGVTQTPRYLIKTRGQQVTLSCSPISGHRSVSWYQQTPGQGLQFLFEYFSETQRNKGNFPGRFSGRQFSNSRSEMNVSTLELGDSALYLCASSQDIPGQGNYGYTFGSGTRLTVV.

The V gene is TRBV6-5, the J gene TRBJ1-4; 10 bases map to TRBD1. This CDR3 region has 15 residues. V shed 8 bases and J 4 bases; nucleotides not matched to a gene: 7. CDR1 and CDR2 from the germline V gene are MNHEY and SVGAGI. The CDR3, as DNA: TGTGCCAGCCGGGACAGGGGTGGAGGTAATGAAAAACTGTTTTTT. It yields the protein CASRDRGGGNEKLFF.

The V call is TRBV2, the J call TRBJ1-5, with D unclear. Germline CDR1 SNHLY, CDR2 FYNNEI. V lost 1 base to trimming and J lost 4 bases, with 8 bases between them. This CDR3 contains 14 residues. The CDR3 nucleotides are TGTGCCAGCAGTGAAGAGCCCATGAATCAGCCCCAGCATTTT. Encoded protein: CASSEEPMNQPQHF.

This chain joins TRBV20-1 and TRBJ1-4, with a weak D call TRBD1 (6 bases). Trimming removed 6 bases at V and 0 bases at J, with 8 bases between. The length of the CDR3 is 13 residues. Germline loops: CDR1 DFQATT, CDR2 SNEGSKA (reference sequence). The CDR3 coding sequence is TGCAGTGCCTGGACAGCAACTAATGAAAAACTGTTTTTT. This translates into CSAWTATNEKLFF.

This clonotype was observed at least ten times. The chain is built from TRBV18 and TRBJ1-1; D is unresolved. The germline CDR1 and CDR2 sequences are KGHSH and LQKENI. Trimming pared 1 base from V and 4 bases from J, leaving 10 bases between. The CDR3 extends over 14 amino acids. CDR3 protein: CASSPHKLATEAFF. The CDR3 DNA follows: TGTGCCAGCTCACCACACAAGTTAGCCACTGAAGCTTTCTTT.

The chain couples TRBV5-1 to TRBJ1-1; no firm D call. CDR1 is SGHRS and CDR2 is YFSETQ in the germline V gene. Trimming shortened V by 7 bases and J by 1 base, and 11 bases separated the two germline ends. The CDR3 runs 13 residues. The CDR3 loop reads CASLQTPNTEAFF. The CDR3 DNA is TGCGCCAGCCTACAGACACCGAACACTGAAGCTTTCTTT.

The chain carries TRBV7-3 and TRBJ2-2; TRBD2 is a possible D gene (6 bases). This CDR3 is 14 amino acids long. Germline CDR1 reads SGHTA; CDR2 reads FQGTGA. Trimming left V 0 bases short and J 5 bases short, with 7 bases between. The CDR3 DNA sequence: TGTGCCAGCAGCTTAACGGAGGGGACCGGGGAGCTGTTTTTT. This encodes CASSLTEGTGELFF.

The V gene is TRBV14, the J gene TRBJ1-1; no reliable D call. The V gene's germline CDR1 is SGHDN and CDR2 FVKESK. This CDR3 region has 14 residues. V gave up 5 bases and J gave up 6 bases, with 16 bases separating them. CDR3 amino acids: CASSVTSQSAEAFF. The CDR3 DNA sequence: TGTGCCAGCAGCGTGACAAGTCAGTCGGCTGAAGCTTTCTTT.

This clonotype was seen at least ten times. The J gene is TRBJ1-3, the V gene TRBV29-1; D is undetermined. Deletions cut 2 bases from V and 7 bases from J, with 9 bases between. The CDR3 totals 12 residues. Germline V gives CDR1 SQVTM, CDR2 ANQGSEA. The CDR3 loop is CSVELLSNTIYF. The CDR3 DNA follows: TGCAGCGTTGAATTACTGAGTAACACCATATATTTT.

This clonotype came up a few times. The chain joins TRBV18 to TRBJ1-1; 8 nucleotides match TRBD1. This CDR3 has 14 amino acids. V gave up 5 bases and J gave up 5 bases; unmatched junction bases: 7. In germline, CDR1 is KGHSH, CDR2 LQKENI. The CDR3 loop is CASSEDRGVTEAFF. CDR3 nucleotide sequence: TGTGCCAGCTCAGAAGACAGGGGCGTGACTGAAGCTTTCTTT.

This clonotype was detected only a few times. The rearrangement uses TRBV6-5 and TRBJ2-2; D unclear. The CDR3 spans 15 residues. With 1 base removed from V and 0 bases from J, the gap between germline ends came to 6 bases. Germline CDR1 and CDR2: MNHEY and SVGAGI. CDR3 residues: CASSYWRTNTGELFF. The CDR3 nucleotides are TGTGCCAGCAGTTACTGGCGGACGAACACCGGGGAGCTGTTTTTT.

The chain couples TRBV5-1 to TRBJ2-3; 14 nucleotides line up with TRBD2. J gave up 1 base and V 0 bases, and 7 bases lay outside the gene matches. Germline loops: CDR1 SGHRS, CDR2 YFSETQ. The CDR3 has 19 amino acids. This chain's CDR3 is CASSLGTSGGRARTDTQYF. The CDR3 DNA reads as TGCGCCAGCAGCTTGGGGACTAGCGGGGGGAGGGCCCGCACAGATACGCAGTATTTT.

This rearrangement joins TRBV10-3 to TRBJ2-2; 8 bases are a match to TRBD2. Germline V lookup: CDR1 ENHRY, CDR2 SYGVKD. V was pared by 9 bases and J by 4 bases, with 13 bases of the junction left unmatched. This CDR3 spans 16 amino acids. The DNA for the CDR3 is TGTGCCATACTAGCGGCGGGGGTGAGTGGCACCGGGGAGCTGTTTTTT. Its protein is CAILAAGVSGTGELFF.

This chain links TRBV10-3 with TRBJ1-1, with D perhaps matching TRBD1 (5 bases). CDR3 length: 14 residues. Germline CDR1 and CDR2: ENHRY and SYGVKD. Trimming cost V 6 bases and J 4 bases, with 15 bases left between them. For the CDR3, the DNA is TGTGCCATCAGCAGGGATTGGGTTGCCACTGAAGCTTTCTTT. It encodes CAISRDWVATEAFF.